The clone carrying this T cell receptor delta chain was detected a few times. This may be a read error: a much more frequent sequence differs by one nucleotide. The sample has other DNA sequences that encode this CDR3 too. The source of the sample is a study of gamma-delta chains in newborns, infants, children. About the research overall: Innate gammadelta T cells reportedly expand polyclonally right after birth, driven by microbial exposure, per the title.

The CDR3 is made up of 18 amino acids. Germline lookup yields CDR1 GEAIGNYY and CDR2 EKD. TCRdb re-called the reads via CATT. In the table there are about 6,100 delta-chain clones, about 2.1% of which are singletons. The chain is built from TRDV2 and TRDJ3, with 9 bases matching TRDD3. Sequencing used blood. This TCR was recovered from a child who was a newborn, infant or young child, either healthy, febrile or measles-vaccinated (not recorded which). CDR3 sequence (DNA): TGTGCCTGTGACTATACTGGGGGAAAGTCCTGGGACACCCGGCAGATGTTTTTC. It translates to CACDYTGGKSWDTRQMFF.